Given below is one T cell receptor beta chain in context. Which antigen it targets is not known. Nothing much larger sits one base from this clone, and base qualities are not available. Libraries came from the immunoSEQ multiplex PCR assay. The authors processed their data as follows. A statistical classification framework was developed to diagnose cytomegalovirus status using the catalog of TCR beta chain sequences. Entries here come from immuneACCESS through TCRdb and include only in-frame sequences with V and J called. Some clones fail to appear in such tables; in the studies checked, an unresolved V gene covers under half of the shortfall, and the cause of the remainder is unknown. The V and J calls and clone size come from that table; D and trimming were worked out from the DNA. This sample has 70,000 to 80,000 clones in its table, and roughly 94% of those were observed once. Of the sample, approximately 3.4% is held by the ten largest clones.

The donors were included in the validation cohort of some 120 subjects, a group kept apart from the 666-subject first cohort. The CDR3, from cysteine to phenylalanine, totals 16 residues. CDR3 DNA only is kept here, 48 bases in frame from base 1. Via the germline V gene (reference sequence), CDR1 is GTSNPN and CDR2 SVGIG. At the junction V is shortened by 0 bases and J by 0 bases, with 14 bases in between. This entry comes from a study of cytomegalovirus exposure and HLA in healthy donors (dated by TCRdb to the late 2010s). For the wider study: The 550 to 750 repertoires of the first cohort and the 120 or so validation repertoires were produced on the same platform, according to a later analysis. In addition to the first cohort of approximately 650 subjects, a separate validation cohort of 120 different subjects was used. The aim of the study was to test whether cataloging public T cell receptors could identify signatures of past pathogen exposure. High-throughput TCR immunosequencing, statistical association of individual TCRs with disease status, and machine learning were combined to predict cytomegalovirus infection status. The full study reports these points: The classifier was reported to diagnose cytomegalovirus status with high specificity and sensitivity in both the original cohort and the validation cohort. A later analysis lacked HLA typing for the validation cohort, so it scored co-occurrence in that cohort across all 120 repertoires. Of the cluster scores, about 94% were above 0 in a later analysis, which found that TCRs clustered in the first cohort also tended to co-occur in the 120 validation repertoires. In vitro tests confirmed that a few of the cytomegalovirus-associated TCR beta chains recognize cytomegalovirus antigens. In the study, around 150 TCR beta chains were listed as associated with cytomegalovirus. While some public TCRs were present in many individuals, most TCR sequences turned up only very rarely across donors. According to the authors, the approach could potentially be generalized to other disease states and immunological phenotypes.

Rearrangement joined TRBV30 to TRBJ2-5; the D gene cannot be resolved reliably. The sequenced sample was PBMCs. This TCR derives from a young woman in good health and CMV-seropositive. The sequenced DNA: TGTGCCTGGAGTGTACGGCAGGTATTGTACCAAGAGACCCAGTACTTC. It translates to CAWSVRQVLYQETQYF.